This note documents a single TCR beta chain sequence. Its specificity is not known. The sample holds other DNA sequences that translate to the same CDR3. Per the germline V gene, CDR1 is SGHTA and CDR2 is FQGNSA. CDR3 length equals 13 residues. Trimming removed 5 bases at V and 2 bases at J, with 7 bases between. The data were taken from a study of cytomegalovirus exposure and HLA in healthy donors. The PCR made use of 60 Vbeta and 13 Jbeta primers. This table comes from immunoSEQ multiplex PCR, and its TCRdb copy is limited to in-frame clones, with some not included. The top ten clones hold roughly 6.2% of a sample with 85,000 to 130,000 clones, 75% to 80% of them seen once. Study observations and caveats: It was shown in a later analysis that HLA-associated TCR beta chains were more clonally expanded than other, equally common chains.

The chain employs TRBV7-2 and TRBJ1-5; D is undetermined. The sequencing sample was made of PBMCs. This receptor was identified in a man in his sixties in good health and CMV-seropositive. This CDR3 is CASSLRGNQPQHF. The CDR3 nucleotides are TGTGCCAGCAGCCTGAGGGGCAATCAGCCCCAGCATTTT.